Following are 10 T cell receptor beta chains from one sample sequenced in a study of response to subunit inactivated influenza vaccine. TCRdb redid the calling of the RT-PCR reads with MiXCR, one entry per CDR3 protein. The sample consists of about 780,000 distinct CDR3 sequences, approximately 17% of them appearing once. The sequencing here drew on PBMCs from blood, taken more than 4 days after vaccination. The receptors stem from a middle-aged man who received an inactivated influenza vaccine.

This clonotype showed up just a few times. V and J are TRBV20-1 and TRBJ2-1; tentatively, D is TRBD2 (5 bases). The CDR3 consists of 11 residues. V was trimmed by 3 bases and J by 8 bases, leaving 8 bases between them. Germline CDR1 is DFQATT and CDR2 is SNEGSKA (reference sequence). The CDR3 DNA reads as TGCAGTGCTAGTCGCGGGTATGAGCAGTTCTTC. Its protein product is CSASRGYEQFF.

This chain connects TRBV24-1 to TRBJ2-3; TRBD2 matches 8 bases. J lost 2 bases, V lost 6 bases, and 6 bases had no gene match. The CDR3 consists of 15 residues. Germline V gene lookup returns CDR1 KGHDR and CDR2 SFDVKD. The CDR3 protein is CATSRGGASTDTQYF. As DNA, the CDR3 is TGTGCCACCAGTCGGGGGGGGGCATCCACAGATACGCAGTATTTT.

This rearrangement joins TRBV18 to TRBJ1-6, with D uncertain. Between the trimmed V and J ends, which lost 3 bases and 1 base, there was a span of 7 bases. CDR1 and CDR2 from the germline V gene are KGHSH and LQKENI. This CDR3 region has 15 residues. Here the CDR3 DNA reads TGTGCCAGCTCACCCACCCCTTCCTATAATTCACCCCTCCACTTT. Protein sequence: CASSPTPSYNSPLHF.

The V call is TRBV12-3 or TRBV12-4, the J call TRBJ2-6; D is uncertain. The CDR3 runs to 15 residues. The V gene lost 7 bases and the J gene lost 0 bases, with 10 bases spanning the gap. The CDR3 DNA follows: TGTGCCAGCACCCTACGGACCTCTGGGGCCAACGTCCTGACTTTC. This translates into CASTLRTSGANVLTF.

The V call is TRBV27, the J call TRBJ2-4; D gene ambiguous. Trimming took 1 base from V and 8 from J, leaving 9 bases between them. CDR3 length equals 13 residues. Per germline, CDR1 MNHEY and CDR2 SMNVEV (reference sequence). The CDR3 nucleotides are TGTGCCAGCAGTTTATTAAGTGGGGACATTCAGTACTTC. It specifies CASSLLSGDIQYF.

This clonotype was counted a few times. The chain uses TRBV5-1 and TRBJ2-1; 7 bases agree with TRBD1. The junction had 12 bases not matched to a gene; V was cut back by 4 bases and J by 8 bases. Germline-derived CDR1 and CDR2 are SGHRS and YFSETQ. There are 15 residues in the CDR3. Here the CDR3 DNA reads TGCGCCAGCAGCCGCGACAGGGTTGGGGTCGATGAGCAGTTCTTC. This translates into CASSRDRVGVDEQFF.

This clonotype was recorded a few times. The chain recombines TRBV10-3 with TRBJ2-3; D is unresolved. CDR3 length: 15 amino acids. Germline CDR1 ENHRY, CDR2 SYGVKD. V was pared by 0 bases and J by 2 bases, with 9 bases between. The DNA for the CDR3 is TGTGCCATCAGTGAGTCGTTAAACCCCACAGATACGCAGTATTTT. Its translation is CAISESLNPTDTQYF.

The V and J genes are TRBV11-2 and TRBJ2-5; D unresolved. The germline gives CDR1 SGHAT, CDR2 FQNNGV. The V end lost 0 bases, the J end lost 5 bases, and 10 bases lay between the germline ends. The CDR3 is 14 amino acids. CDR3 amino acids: CASSLDLFLETQYF. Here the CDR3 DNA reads TGTGCCAGCAGCTTAGATTTGTTTCTGGAGACCCAGTACTTC.

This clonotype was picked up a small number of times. The CDR3, as DNA: TGTGCCAGCAGTTTTCGCCTCCGAGATACGAACATTCAGTACTTC. Translated, it gives CASSFRLRDTNIQYF. The chain couples TRBV12-3 or TRBV12-4 to TRBJ2-4; D is unclear. The CDR3 is made up of 15 amino acids. With 3 bases removed from V and 7 bases from J, the gap between germline ends came to 16 bases.

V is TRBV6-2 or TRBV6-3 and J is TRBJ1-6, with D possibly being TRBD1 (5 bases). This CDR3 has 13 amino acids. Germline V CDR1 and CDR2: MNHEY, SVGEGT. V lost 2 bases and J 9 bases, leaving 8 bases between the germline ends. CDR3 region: CASSYRGGSPLHF. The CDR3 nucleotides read TGTGCCAGCAGTTACAGGGGTGGTTCACCCCTCCACTTT.